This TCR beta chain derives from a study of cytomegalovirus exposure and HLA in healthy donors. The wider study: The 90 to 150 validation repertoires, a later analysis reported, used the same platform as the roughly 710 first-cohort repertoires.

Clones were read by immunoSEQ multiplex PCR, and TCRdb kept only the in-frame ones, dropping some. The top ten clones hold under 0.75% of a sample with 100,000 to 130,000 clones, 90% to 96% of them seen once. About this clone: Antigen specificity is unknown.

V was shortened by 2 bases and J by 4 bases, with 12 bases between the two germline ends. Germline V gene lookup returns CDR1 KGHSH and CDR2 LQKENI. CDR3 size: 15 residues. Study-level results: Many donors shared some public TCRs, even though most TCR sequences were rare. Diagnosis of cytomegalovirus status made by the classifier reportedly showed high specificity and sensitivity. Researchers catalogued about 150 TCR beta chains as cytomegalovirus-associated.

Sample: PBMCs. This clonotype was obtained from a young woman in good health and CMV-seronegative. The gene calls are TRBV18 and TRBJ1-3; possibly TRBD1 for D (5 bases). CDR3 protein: CASSPARGSGNTIYF. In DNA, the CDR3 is TGTGCCAGCTCACCAGCCCGGGGGAGCGGAAACACCATATATTTT.